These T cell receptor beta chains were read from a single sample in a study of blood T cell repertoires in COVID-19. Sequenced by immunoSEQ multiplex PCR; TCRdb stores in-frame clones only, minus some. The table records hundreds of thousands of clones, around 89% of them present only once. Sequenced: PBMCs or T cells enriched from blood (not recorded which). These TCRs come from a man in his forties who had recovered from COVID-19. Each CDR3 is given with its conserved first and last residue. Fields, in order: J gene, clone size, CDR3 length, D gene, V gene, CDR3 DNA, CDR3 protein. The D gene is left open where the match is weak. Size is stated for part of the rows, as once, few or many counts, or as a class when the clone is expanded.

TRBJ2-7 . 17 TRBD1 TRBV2 TGTGCCAGCAGTGAAGCGTTTTCATGGACAGGGCCGTACGAGCAGTACTTC CASSEAFSWTGPYEQYF
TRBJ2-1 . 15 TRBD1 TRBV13 TGTGCCAGCAGCTTCAGACAGGGGGCCTTCAATGAGCAGTTCTTC CASSFRQGAFNEQFF
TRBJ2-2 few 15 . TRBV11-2 TGTGCCAGCAGCAGCGGCGGGTTGGACACCGGGGAGCTGTTTTTT CASSSGGLDTGELFF
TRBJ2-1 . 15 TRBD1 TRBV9 TGTGCCAGCAGCGTAAGAACAGGGGTCTCCAATGAGCAGTTCTTC CASSVRTGVSNEQFF
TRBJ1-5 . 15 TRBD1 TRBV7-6 TGTGCCAGCAGCTTAGATTGGACAGGGTTACAGCCCCAGCATTTT CASSLDWTGLQPQHF
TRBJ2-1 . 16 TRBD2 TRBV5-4 TGTGCCAGCAGCGGAATGACTAGCGGGAGTTACAATGAGCAGTTCTTC CASSGMTSGSYNEQFF
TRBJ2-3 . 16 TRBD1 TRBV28 TGTGCCAGCAGCTCGTCCGGGACAGGGGGCTGGGATACGCAGTATTTT CASSSSGTGGWDTQYF
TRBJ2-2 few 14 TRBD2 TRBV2 TGTGCCAGCAGCGGACTAGCGGGATCCGGGGAGCTGTTTTTT CASSGLAGSGELFF
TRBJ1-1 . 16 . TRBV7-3 TGTGCCAGCAGCTTAACCCCCCGCACAAAGAACACTGAAGCTTTCTTT CASSLTPRTKNTEAFF
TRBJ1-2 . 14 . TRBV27 TGTGCCAGCAGTTTTCAGGGTACAGGCTATGGCTACACCTTC CASSFQGTGYGYTF
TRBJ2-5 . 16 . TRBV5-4 TGTGCCAGCAGCCCGCGGGTAGAGGGTGGGAGAGAGACCCAGTACTTC CASSPRVEGGRETQYF
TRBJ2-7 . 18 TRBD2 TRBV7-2 TGTGCCAGCAGCTCCCCGACTAGCGGGACAACTCGTACCTACGAGCAGTACTTC CASSSPTSGTTRTYEQYF
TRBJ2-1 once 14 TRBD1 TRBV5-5 TGTGCCAGCAGCTCCCCGGTCGGACAGGACCAACCGTTCTTC CASSSPVGQDQPFF
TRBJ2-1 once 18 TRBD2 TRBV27 TGTGCCAGCAGTTTCGGGACATCAGGACTAGCGGGAGTCAATGAGCAGTTCTTC CASSFGTSGLAGVNEQFF
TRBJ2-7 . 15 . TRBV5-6 TGTGCCAGCAGCTTGGATTCAGGGTGGGACTACGAGCAGTACTTC CASSLDSGWDYEQYF
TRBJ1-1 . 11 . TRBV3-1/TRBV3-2 TGTGCCAGCAGCCTCAGGACTGAAGCTTTCTTT CASSLRTEAFF
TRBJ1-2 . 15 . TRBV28 TGTGCCAGCAGGGGAACGACAGGAACTAACTATGGCTACACCTTC CASRGTTGTNYGYTF
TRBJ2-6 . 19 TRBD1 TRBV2 TGTGCCAGCAGCACACCGGGACAGGAGCAATTCTCTGGGGCCAACGTCCTGACTTTC CASSTPGQEQFSGANVLTF
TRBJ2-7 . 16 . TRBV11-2 TGTGCCAGCAGCTTAAAAAGAATCCCTGGAGAGCACGAGCAGTACTTC CASSLKRIPGEHEQYF
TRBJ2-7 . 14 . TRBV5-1 TGCGCCAGCAGCTTGGTGCGGGCCGAGTACGAGCAGTACTTC CASSLVRAEYEQYF
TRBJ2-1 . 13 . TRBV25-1 TGTGCCAGCAGTGCTCCTCTAGCAGGAGAGCAGTTCTTC CASSAPLAGEQFF
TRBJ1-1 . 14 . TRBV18 TGTGCCAGCTCACCAGAGGTATCGGACACTGAAGCTTTCTTT CASSPEVSDTEAFF
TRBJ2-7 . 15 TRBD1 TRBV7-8 TGTGCCAGCAGCGTAATGACAGGGTTTGACTACGAGCAGTACTTC CASSVMTGFDYEQYF
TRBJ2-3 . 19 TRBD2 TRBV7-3 TGTGCCAGCAGCCAAGGGCCTAGCGGGGGGGACGTGAGCACAGATACGCAGTATTTT CASSQGPSGGDVSTDTQYF
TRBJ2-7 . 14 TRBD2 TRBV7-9 TGTGCCAGCAGCCTTAGCGGGAGTGTTTACGAGCAGTACTTC CASSLSGSVYEQYF
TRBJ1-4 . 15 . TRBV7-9 TGTGCCAGCAGCTTACGCGGCTCGATCGGGGAAAAACTGTTTTTT CASSLRGSIGEKLFF
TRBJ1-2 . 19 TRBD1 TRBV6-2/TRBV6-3 TGTGCCAGCAGTTACCCGGGACAGACAGCGCCCGAACTTAGATATGGCTACACCTTC CASSYPGQTAPELRYGYTF
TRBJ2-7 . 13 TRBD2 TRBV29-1 TGCAGCGTTGCAGCGGGGATGCCCTACGAGCAGTACTTC CSVAAGMPYEQYF
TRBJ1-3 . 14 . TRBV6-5 TGTGCCAGCAGTCGTACAACCTCTGGAAACACCATATATTTT CASSRTTSGNTIYF
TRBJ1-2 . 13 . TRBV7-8 TGTGCCAGCAGCCGCTTGTCGGACTATGGCTACACCTTC CASSRLSDYGYTF
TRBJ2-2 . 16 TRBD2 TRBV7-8 TGTGCCAGCAGCAGACTAGCGGGAGTTCGCACCGGGGAGCTGTTTTTT CASSRLAGVRTGELFF
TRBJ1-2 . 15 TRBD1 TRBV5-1 TGCGCCAGCAGCTTGCCCGGGACAGCGCCCTATGGCTACACCTTC CASSLPGTAPYGYTF
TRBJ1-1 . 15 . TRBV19 TGTGCCAGTACCTCGGGCCCGGGATTGGGCACTGAAGCTTTCTTT CASTSGPGLGTEAFF
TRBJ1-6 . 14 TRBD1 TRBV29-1 TGCAGCGTACCCCGGACAGGCTATAATTCACCCCTCCACTTT CSVPRTGYNSPLHF
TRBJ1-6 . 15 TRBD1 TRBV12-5 TGTGCTAGTGCCGAGTCGACAGGGTATAATTCACCCCTCCACTTT CASAESTGYNSPLHF
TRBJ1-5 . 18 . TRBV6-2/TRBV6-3 TGTGCCAGCAGCCACATCCGGGGGAGGGGGGCCTTCAATCAGCCCCAGCATTTT CASSHIRGRGAFNQPQHF
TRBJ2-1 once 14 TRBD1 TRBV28 TGTGCCAGCAGTTTACCGGACAGGGATAATGAGCAGTTCTTC CASSLPDRDNEQFF
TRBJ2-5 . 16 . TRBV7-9 TGTGCCAGCAGCTTAGGGGTGGTGGACTTTCAGGAGACCCAGTACTTC CASSLGVVDFQETQYF
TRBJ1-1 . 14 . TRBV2 TGTGCCAGCAGTGAAGTGCGGGGGAACACTGAAGCTTTCTTT CASSEVRGNTEAFF
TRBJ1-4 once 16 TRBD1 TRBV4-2 TGTGCCAGCAGCCGTTTGTCAGGGGGTAATAATGAAAAACTGTTTTTT CASSRLSGGNNEKLFF
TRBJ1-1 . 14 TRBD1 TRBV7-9 TGTGCCAGCAGCTTAGGGACAGGGGCGGAATCGGCTTTCTTT CASSLGTGAESAFF
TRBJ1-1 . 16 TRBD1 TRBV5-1 TGCGCCAGCAGCTTGACAGGGGGCGGGTTAATCGCTGAAGCTTTCTTT CASSLTGGGLIAEAFF
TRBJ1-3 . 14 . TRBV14 TGTGCCAGCAGCCCTACAGGGCCTGGAAACACCATATATTTT CASSPTGPGNTIYF
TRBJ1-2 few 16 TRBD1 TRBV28 TGTGCCAGCAGTCCGACGACAGGGGGCGATATCTATGGCTACACCTTC CASSPTTGGDIYGYTF
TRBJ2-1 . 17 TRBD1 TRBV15 TGTGCCACCAGCCCTTTTTTTACAGGGGGATCCTACAATGAGCAGTTCTTC CATSPFFTGGSYNEQFF
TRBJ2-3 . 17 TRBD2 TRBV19 TGTGCCAGTCGACCTGGACTAGCGGGGGCCACCACAGATACGCAGTATTTT CASRPGLAGATTDTQYF
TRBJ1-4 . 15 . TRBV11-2 TGTGCCAGCAGCTATTTAGCTGCAGACAATGAAAAACTGTTTTTT CASSYLAADNEKLFF
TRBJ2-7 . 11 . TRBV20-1 TGCAGTGCTATCCCGAGCTACGAGCAGTACTTC CSAIPSYEQYF
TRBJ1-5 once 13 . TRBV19 TGTGCCAGTAGCGAGGGGGTATATCAGCCCCAGCATTTT CASSEGVYQPQHF
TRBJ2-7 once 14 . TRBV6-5 TGTGCCAGCAGTCGTGTGTTAGAATCCCGCGAGCAGTACTTC CASSRVLESREQYF
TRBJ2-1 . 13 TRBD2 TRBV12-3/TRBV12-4 TGTGCCAGCAGGCGGGGGGCTGAGAATGAGCAGTTCTTC CASRRGAENEQFF